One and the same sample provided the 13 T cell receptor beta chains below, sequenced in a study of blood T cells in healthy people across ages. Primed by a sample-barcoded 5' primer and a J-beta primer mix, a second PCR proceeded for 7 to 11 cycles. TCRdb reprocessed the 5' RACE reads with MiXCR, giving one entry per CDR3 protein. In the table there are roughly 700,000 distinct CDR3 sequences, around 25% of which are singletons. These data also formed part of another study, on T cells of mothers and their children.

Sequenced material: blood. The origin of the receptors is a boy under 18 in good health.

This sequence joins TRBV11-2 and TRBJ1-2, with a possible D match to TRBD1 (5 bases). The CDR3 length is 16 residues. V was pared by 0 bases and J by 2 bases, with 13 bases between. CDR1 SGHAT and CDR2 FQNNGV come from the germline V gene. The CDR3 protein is CASSLEGGALNYGYTF. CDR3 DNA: TGTGCCAGCAGCTTAGAAGGTGGGGCCTTAAACTATGGCTACACCTTC.

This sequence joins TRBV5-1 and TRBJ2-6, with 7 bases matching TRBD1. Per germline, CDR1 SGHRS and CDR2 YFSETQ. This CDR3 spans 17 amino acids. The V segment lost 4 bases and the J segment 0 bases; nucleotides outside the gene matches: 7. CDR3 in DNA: TGCGCCAGCAGCCCAGACAGGGCCCCCTCTGGGGCCAACGTCCTGACTTTC. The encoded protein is CASSPDRAPSGANVLTF.

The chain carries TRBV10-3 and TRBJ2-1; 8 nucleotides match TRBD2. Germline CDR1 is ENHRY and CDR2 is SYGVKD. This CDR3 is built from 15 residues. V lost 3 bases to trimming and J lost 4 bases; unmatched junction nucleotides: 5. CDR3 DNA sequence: TGTGCCATCAGTGAAGGACTAGCAGATTACAATGAGCAGTTCTTC. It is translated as CAISEGLADYNEQFF.

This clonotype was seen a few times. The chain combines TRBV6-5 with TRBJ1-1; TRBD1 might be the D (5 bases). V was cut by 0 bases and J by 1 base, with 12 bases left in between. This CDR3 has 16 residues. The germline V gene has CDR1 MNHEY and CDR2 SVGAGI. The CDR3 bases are TGTGCCAGCAGTTACTCGGGGCGGGCGGGGAACACTGAAGCTTTCTTT. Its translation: CASSYSGRAGNTEAFF.

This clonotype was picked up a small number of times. The CDR3: CASSLVGYTDTQYF. In DNA form, the CDR3 reads TGTGCCAGCAGCTTGGTGGGGTACACAGATACGCAGTATTTT. This chain connects TRBV5-5 to TRBJ2-3; D is ambiguous. Germline CDR1 reads SGHKS; CDR2 reads YYEKEE (reference sequence). This CDR3 spans 14 amino acids. The V and J ends lost 0 bases and 2 bases respectively, with 7 bases between them.

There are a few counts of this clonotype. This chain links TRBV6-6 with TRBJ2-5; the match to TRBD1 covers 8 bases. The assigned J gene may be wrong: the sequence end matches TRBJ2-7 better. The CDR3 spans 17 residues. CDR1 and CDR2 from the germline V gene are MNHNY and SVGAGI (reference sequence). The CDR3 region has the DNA TGTGCCAGCAGTCACCTGACACGGGGACAGGTGGGGCGCGAGCAGTACTTC. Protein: CASSHLTRGQVGREQYF.

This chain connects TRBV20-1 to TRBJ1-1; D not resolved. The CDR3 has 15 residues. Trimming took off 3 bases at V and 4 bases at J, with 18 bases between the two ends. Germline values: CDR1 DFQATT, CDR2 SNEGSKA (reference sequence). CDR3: CSASRTDAASTEAFF. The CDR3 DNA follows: TGCAGTGCTAGCCGGACGGACGCGGCGAGCACTGAAGCTTTCTTT.

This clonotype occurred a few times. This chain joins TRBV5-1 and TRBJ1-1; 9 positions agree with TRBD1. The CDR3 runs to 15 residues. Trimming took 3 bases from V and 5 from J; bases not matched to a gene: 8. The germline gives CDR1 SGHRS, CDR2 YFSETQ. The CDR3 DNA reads TGCGCCAGCAGCTCGGGACAGGGTAGGGTAACTGAAGCTTTCTTT. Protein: CASSSGQGRVTEAFF.

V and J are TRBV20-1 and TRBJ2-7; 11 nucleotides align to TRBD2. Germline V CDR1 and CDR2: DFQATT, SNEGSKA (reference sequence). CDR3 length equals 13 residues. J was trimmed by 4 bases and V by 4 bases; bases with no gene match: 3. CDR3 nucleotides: TGCAGTGCTACCCTAGCGGGGGGTTACGAGCAGTACTTC. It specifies CSATLAGGYEQYF.

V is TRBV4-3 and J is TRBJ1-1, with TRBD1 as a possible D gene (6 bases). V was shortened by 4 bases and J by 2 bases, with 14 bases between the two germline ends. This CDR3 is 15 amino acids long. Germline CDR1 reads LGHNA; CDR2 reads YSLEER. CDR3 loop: CASSRIRDKNTEAFF. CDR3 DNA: TGCGCCAGCAGCCGTATTCGGGACAAAAACACTGAAGCTTTCTTT.

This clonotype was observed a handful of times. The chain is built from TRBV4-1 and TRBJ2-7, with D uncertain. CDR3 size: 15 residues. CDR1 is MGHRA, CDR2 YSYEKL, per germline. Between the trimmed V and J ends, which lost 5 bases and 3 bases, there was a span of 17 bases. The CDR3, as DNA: TGCGCCAGCAGCGCGACAACTTCCCGTGACTACGAGCAGTACTTC. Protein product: CASSATTSRDYEQYF.

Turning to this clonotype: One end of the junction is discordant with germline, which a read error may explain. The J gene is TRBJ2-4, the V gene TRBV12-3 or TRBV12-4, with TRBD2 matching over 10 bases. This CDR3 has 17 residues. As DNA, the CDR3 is TGTGCCAGCAGTTTAGAGCTAGCGGGGGCCTTCAAAAACATTCAGTGCTTC. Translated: CASSLELAGAFKNIQCF.

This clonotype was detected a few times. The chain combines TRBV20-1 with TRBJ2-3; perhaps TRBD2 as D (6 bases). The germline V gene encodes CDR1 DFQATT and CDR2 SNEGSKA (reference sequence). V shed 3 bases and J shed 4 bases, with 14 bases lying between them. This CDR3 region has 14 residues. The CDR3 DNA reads TGCAGTGCTAGGCTCGGCTGGGAGGCAGATACGCAGTATTTT. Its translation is CSARLGWEADTQYF.